The present T cell receptor (beta chain) was sequenced within a study of blood T cell repertoires in COVID-19. Study overall: Samples came from the United States, Italy and Spain, spanning acute and convalescent COVID-19. In each case, the material was cDNA or gDNA derived from T cells, B-cell-depleted T cells, or PBMCs.

Per the authors' pipeline: From reference gene primer amplification, estimates of nucleated cell counts were derived. Here immunoSEQ multiplex PCR was the method, and the copy in TCRdb shows in-frame clones only, minus some. V and J calls and clone size are copied from that table; D and trimming were computed from the DNA. Here the sample spans under 350,000 clones, around 85% being singletons. After removal of 6 bases from V and 4 bases from J, the junction contained 12 bases not matched to a gene. The length of the CDR3 is 16 residues. The germline V gene encodes CDR1 SGHVS and CDR2 FQNEAQ. The chain uses TRBV7-8 and TRBJ2-7; 10 bases match TRBD1. Sample: peripheral blood. This receptor was obtained from a human donor in a cohort sampled during active COVID-19. The CDR3 bases are TGTGCCAGCAGTTCAATTACCGGGACAGGGGAATACGAGCAGTACTTC. Translation gives CASSSITGTGEYEQYF.